This T cell receptor (beta chain) was identified during a study of T cell responses to AZD1222 COVID-19 vaccine. General study results and limits: Following two doses of AZD1222, Spike-specific TCR breadth and depth rose. Just six or seven AZD1222 recipients tested seropositive at baseline.

As concerns this clone: What it recognizes is unknown.

The table came from immunoSEQ multiplex PCR; TCRdb's copy has only in-frame clones and leaves some out. The sample lists some 110,000 clones; 85% to 90% were seen once. Second-dose schedules of about 4 or about 12 weeks were combined. The CDR3 covers 16 residues. Germline V gene lookup returns CDR1 SGHAT and CDR2 FQNNGV. V lost 1 base and J lost 7; bases outside the gene matches: 7. The source of this sequence is an adult who received the AZD1222 COVID-19 vaccine. Source: peripheral blood, taken 28 days after the second AZD1222 dose. This chain links TRBV11-2 with TRBJ1-6, with 7 positions matching TRBD1. The CDR3 loop reads CASSLVAGQSNSPLHF. The CDR3 nucleotides are TGTGCCAGCAGCTTAGTAGCGGGACAGTCCAATTCACCCCTCCACTTT. The variable domain in full, with the rest retrieved from reference TRBV11-2 and TRBJ1-6, is EAGVAQSPRYKIIEKRQSVAFWCNPISGHATLYWYQQILGQGPKLLIQFQNNGVVDDSQLPKDRFSAERLKGVDSTLKIQPAKLEDSAVYLCASSLVAGQSNSPLHFGNGTRLTVT.